This paragraph reports one TCR beta chain. Its antigen is unknown. Assay: immunoSEQ multiplex PCR; the TCRdb copy retains only in-frame clones and omits some. Counted here are roughly 380,000 clones, roughly 94% occurring once; the ten biggest clones make up around 4%. Trimming took off 1 base at V and 3 bases at J, with 13 bases between the two ends. The CDR3 has 15 residues. CDR1 KGHSH and CDR2 LQKENI come from the germline V gene. This record belongs to a study of Ad26.COV2.S vaccination and SARS-CoV-2 variants. Overall study results and limits: Marked by substantial breadth, spike-specific CD8+ and CD4+ T cell responses were reportedly seen after vaccination. Analyses of TCR breadth and depth may have underestimated total T cell responses. For non-spike TCRs, breadth in vaccine recipients resembled that in placebo recipients.

This sequence was found in a human donor who had recovered from COVID-19. Sample: peripheral blood, taken after recovery from COVID-19. The J gene is TRBJ2-7, the V gene TRBV18; tentatively, D is TRBD1 or TRBD2 (5 bases each). As DNA, the CDR3 is TGTGCCAGCTCACCACGAGGGGCCCTCAACTACGAGCAGTACTTC. Translating gives CASSPRGALNYEQYF.